This TCR beta chain emerged from a study of cytomegalovirus exposure and HLA in healthy donors. As to this clone: The antigen remains unidentified.

PCR employed 60 Vbeta and 13 Jbeta primers. Data came from immunoSEQ multiplex PCR; TCRdb stores just in-frame clones and leaves some out. The sample lists approximately 150,000 clones, about 64% occurring once. Study results and limitations: Segments of the TCR beta V type were, in most cases, productive about 90% or about 30% of the time in an earlier analysis.

The sequenced sample consisted of PBMCs. This TCR derives from a man aged 50 to 60 in good health and CMV-seronegative.

DNA of the CDR3: TGCAGCGCCGGACTAGCGGGGGGGTGGAACACCGGGGAGCTGTTTTTT. This encodes CSAGLAGGWNTGELFF. This rearrangement joins TRBV29-1 to TRBJ2-2; TRBD2 agrees at 15 bases. The CDR3 extends over 16 amino acids. CDR1 is SQVTM, CDR2 ANQGSEA, per germline. With V trimmed by 7 bases and J by 1 base, 4 bases remained unmatched.